The 12 T cell receptor beta chains below all came from one sample that was sequenced in a study of cytomegalovirus exposure and HLA in healthy donors. Sequencing used immunoSEQ multiplex PCR; TCRdb keeps in-frame clones, though not all of them. The data contain some 150,000 clones, about 89% of them seen just once; the ten biggest clones take up approximately 3.2%. Sequencing input: PBMCs. The receptor source for this set is a woman younger than 35 in good health and CMV-seropositive.

V and J are TRBV7-2 and TRBJ2-5, with 12 bases that match TRBD1. With 1 base clipped from V and 5 bases from J, the junction kept 11 bases outside the gene matches. The CDR3 runs to 18 residues. From germline, CDR1 is SGHTA and CDR2 FQGNSA. Here the CDR3 reads CASSLVGQGAGGRETQYF. For the CDR3, the DNA is TGTGCCAGCAGCTTAGTGGGACAGGGGGCTGGTGGTAGGGAGACCCAGTACTTC.

The V and J genes are TRBV28 and TRBJ1-1; D ambiguous. CDR3 size: 11 residues. Germline CDR1 is MDHEN and CDR2 is SYDVKM. V was cut by 6 bases and J by 5 bases, with 7 bases left in between. The CDR3 loop reads CASSPRTEAFF. The DNA of the CDR3 is TGTGCCAGCAGCCCTCGGACTGAAGCTTTCTTT.

V gene TRBV6-5 combines with J gene TRBJ2-5; 8 nucleotides line up with TRBD1. From germline, CDR1 is MNHEY and CDR2 SVGAGI. CDR3 size: 14 residues. Losses at the gene ends were 3 bases for V and 3 bases for J; bases not matched to a gene: 3. The CDR3 loop is CASSYQGAKETQYF. CDR3 nucleotides: TGTGCCAGCAGTTATCAGGGGGCTAAAGAGACCCAGTACTTC.

The chain employs TRBV21-1 and TRBJ2-2; TRBD1 reflects the table's D call only, with no check against the DNA. TRBV21-1 is a pseudogene segment. The CDR3 consists of 15 residues. CDR3 DNA: TGTGCCAGCAGCAAAGGACAGGGGGTCAATGGGGAGCTGTTTTTT. Residues: CASSKGQGVNGELFF.

The V and J genes are TRBV29-1 and TRBJ2-3, with 8 bases lining up with TRBD1. The J segment lost 0 bases and the V segment lost 3 bases, leaving 14 bases of the junction unmatched. The length of the CDR3 is 18 residues. Germline loops: CDR1 SQVTM, CDR2 ANQGSEA. The DNA of the CDR3 is TGCAGCGTTGACGAGAACTTAGGACAGGGATCAAGCACAGATACGCAGTATTTT. Its protein product is CSVDENLGQGSSTDTQYF.

The chain joins TRBV19 to TRBJ2-7, with 7 bases fitting TRBD1. Per germline, CDR1 LNHDA and CDR2 SQIVND (reference sequence). The CDR3 covers 15 residues. Trimming removed 0 bases from V and 2 bases from J; junction bases left unmatched: 4. For the CDR3, the DNA is TGTGCCAGTAGTATAGAGAGCAGGGGGACCTACGAGCAGTACTTC. Encoded protein: CASSIESRGTYEQYF. Full variable domain (missing parts from reference TRBV19 and TRBJ2-7): DGGITQSPKYLFRKEGQNVTLSCEQNLNHDAMYWYRQDPGQGLRLIYYSQIVNDFQKGDIAEGYSVSREKKESFPLTVTSAQKNPTAFYLCASSIESRGTYEQYFGPGTRLTVT.

This clone was detected once. CDR3 protein: CASSSGLGISYNEQFF. CDR3 DNA: TGCGCCAGCAGCTCCGGACTAGGTATCTCCTACAATGAGCAGTTCTTC. This rearrangement joins TRBV5-1 to TRBJ2-1, with 7 nucleotides matching TRBD2. CDR3 length: 16 amino acids. J lost 0 bases, V lost 3 bases, and 6 bases had no gene match. In germline, CDR1 is SGHRS, CDR2 YFSETQ.

The rearrangement joins TRBV27 to TRBJ2-5; 7 bases align to TRBD1. The J segment lost 4 bases and the V segment lost 5 bases, leaving 10 bases of the junction unmatched. Germline V gene data show CDR1 as MNHEY and CDR2 as SMNVEV (reference sequence). This CDR3 is 15 amino acids long. The CDR3 sequence is CASSLGQESVETQYF. The CDR3 DNA reads TGTGCCAGCAGTCTCGGACAGGAAAGCGTAGAGACCCAGTACTTC.

This chain connects TRBV10-1 to TRBJ1-1; the D gene is possibly TRBD1 (6 bases). Deletions cut 6 bases from V and 0 bases from J, with 14 bases between. The V gene's germline CDR1 is WNHNN and CDR2 SYGVQD (reference sequence). This CDR3 is 15 amino acids long. The CDR3, as DNA: TGCGCCAGCAGCGAGCAGACAGGCGTGAACACTGAAGCTTTCTTT. Protein: CASSEQTGVNTEAFF.

This clone has a handful of counts. The chain has TRBV2 and TRBJ2-1; TRBD1 agrees at 7 bases. Unmatched junction bases numbered 2, after V lost 6 bases and J lost 12 bases. Germline CDR1 reads SNHLY; CDR2 reads FYNNEI. The CDR3 contains 10 residues. Written as DNA, the CDR3 is TGTGCCAGCAGAGGGGGCGTGCAGTTCTTC. It translates to CASRGGVQFF.

The V call is TRBV10-3, the J call TRBJ1-2, with TRBD1 identical over 12 bases. From germline, CDR1 is ENHRY and CDR2 SYGVKD. J lost 7 bases, V lost 4 bases, and 13 bases had no gene match. The CDR3 loop spans 17 amino acids. As DNA, the CDR3 is TGTGCCATCAGTGTACCCCGGGACAGGGGGCGAGCGGGTGGCTACACCTTC. Amino acid sequence: CAISVPRDRGRAGGYTF.

The chain links TRBV5-8 to TRBJ1-5; D uncertain. The germline CDR1 and CDR2 sequences are SGHTS and YDEGEE. This CDR3 has 12 residues. Trimming shortened V by 1 base and J by 6 bases, and 5 bases separated the two germline ends. The CDR3 protein is CASSLFSQPQHF. The CDR3 coding sequence is TGTGCCAGCAGCTTGTTCAGTCAGCCCCAGCATTTT.